This T cell receptor (beta chain) was documented in a study of T cell responses to AZD1222 COVID-19 vaccine. The assay was immunoSEQ multiplex PCR, and TCRdb's table has in-frame clones only and misses some. The sample holds 100,000 to 150,000 clones, over 75% seen once. Study-level findings and limits: Dominant CD4 TCR responses targeted spike regions 160-218 and 743-854. Clonal diversity was possibly underestimated, and the donors were mostly white British, with more females. Reportedly, nearly half of unique spike TCRs recognized epitopes outside B.1.351/B.1.1.7 mutations.

For this clone: Antigen unknown.

The V gene's germline CDR1 is SEHNR and CDR2 FQNEAQ (reference sequence). The CDR3 has 13 residues. The V gene end was trimmed by 4 bases and the J gene end by 8 bases; junction bases not matched to a gene: 5. The material sequenced was peripheral blood, taken 28 days after the second dose of the MenACWY control vaccine. This rearrangement joins TRBV7-9 to TRBJ1-2, with TRBD1 identical over 9 bases. This receptor was obtained from an adult who received the MenACWY meningococcal vaccine as a control. Written as DNA, the CDR3 is TGTGCCAGCAGCTCGGACAGGGGTAAAGGCTACACCTTC. This sequence encodes CASSSDRGKGYTF.